This passage covers 8 T cell receptor beta chains from one sample sequenced in a study of T cell repertoires in cytomegalovirus infection. TCRdb reanalysed the reads using MiXCR and keeps one entry per CDR3 protein. The sample shows approximately 730,000 distinct CDR3 sequences, around 35% of them seen only once. Their antigens remain unidentified. The specimen was cultured PBMCs, collected from culture after CMV antigen stimulation. Receptors were obtained from a human donor in good health (CMV status not recorded). Some clones in this sample may be carry-over from other donors' samples.

Only a few counts were recorded for this clonotype. The CDR3 DNA is TGTGCCAGCACTACCGGGACCCACCTCTACGAGCAGTACTTC. The encoded protein is CASTTGTHLYEQYF. The chain combines TRBV7-9 with TRBJ2-7; D assignment may be TRBD1 or TRBD2 (5 bases each). V dropped 7 bases and J dropped 3 bases, with 16 bases sitting between them. CDR3 length equals 14 residues. Germline CDR1 SEHNR, CDR2 FQNEAQ (reference sequence). Complete variable domain (other parts from reference TRBV7-9 and TRBJ2-7): DTGVSQNPRHKITKRGQNVTFRCDPISEHNRLYWYRQTLGQGPEFLTYFQNEAQLEKSRLLSDRFSAERPKGSFSTLEIQRTEQGDSAMYLCASTTGTHLYEQYFGPGTRLTVT.

This chain links TRBV20-1 with TRBJ2-1, with unresolved D. CDR1 is DFQATT and CDR2 is SNEGSKA in the germline V gene (reference sequence). The V end was cut by 1 base, the J end by 9 bases, with 13 bases between. CDR3 length equals 13 residues. The CDR3 DNA follows: TGCAGTGCTAGAGGCCCGTTGGTTAGTGAGCAGTTCTTC. This gives the protein CSARGPLVSEQFF.

The V and J genes are TRBV28 and TRBJ2-3; D gene unclear. This CDR3 contains 12 residues. The germline V gene has CDR1 MDHEN and CDR2 SYDVKM. Trimming stripped 4 bases from V and 5 bases from J, with 7 bases between. Here the CDR3 reads CASSSQVDTQYF. CDR3 coding DNA: TGTGCCAGCAGTTCCCAAGTAGATACGCAGTATTTT.

This clonotype was recorded a few times. CDR3 nucleotide sequence: TGTGCCAGCAGCCAAGGCCCAACAGGGGGGAGCTCCTACGAGCAGTACTTC. This translates into CASSQGPTGGSSYEQYF. This chain links TRBV4-2 with TRBJ2-7, with 8 bases fitting TRBD1. The CDR3 consists of 17 residues. CDR1 is LGHNA, CDR2 YNFKEQ, per germline. Trimming took 1 base from V and 0 from J; bases not matched to a gene: 8.

This sequence joins TRBV28 and TRBJ1-2; TRBD1 might be the D (6 bases). The germline gives CDR1 MDHEN, CDR2 SYDVKM. The CDR3 is 17 residues long. The V end was cut by 0 bases, the J end by 0 bases, with 14 bases between. This CDR3 is CASSLWGAEPANYGYTF. The CDR3 bases are TGTGCCAGCAGTTTATGGGGGGCCGAGCCAGCTAACTATGGCTACACCTTC.

The genes are TRBV11-2 and TRBJ2-2, with 10 bases identical to TRBD2. J lost 6 bases, V lost 3 bases, and 7 bases had no gene match. The CDR3 spans 16 residues. CDR1 is SGHAT, CDR2 FQNNGV, per germline. The CDR3 sequence: CASSFRIAGGPGELFF. The CDR3 nucleotides read TGTGCCAGCAGCTTCAGGATAGCGGGAGGTCCCGGGGAGCTGTTTTTT.

The V and J genes are TRBV20-1 and TRBJ1-4; D unresolved. Per the germline V gene, CDR1 is DFQATT and CDR2 is SNEGSKA (reference sequence). The CDR3 is 13 amino acids. V lost 6 bases and J 8 bases, leaving 16 bases between the germline ends. CDR3 DNA: TGCAGTGCCCGGCCCAGGACGAAGGAAAAACTGTTTTTT. As protein: CSARPRTKEKLFF.

V gene TRBV3-1 combines with J gene TRBJ2-1; D gene ambiguous. The germline V gene encodes CDR1 LGHDT and CDR2 YNNKEL (reference sequence). There are 15 residues in the CDR3. The V end lost 3 bases, the J end lost 0 bases, and 9 bases lay between the germline ends. CDR3 nucleotides: TGTGCCAGCAGCCATCTGACCGGCTCCTACAATGAGCAGTTCTTC. Translated, it gives CASSHLTGSYNEQFF.